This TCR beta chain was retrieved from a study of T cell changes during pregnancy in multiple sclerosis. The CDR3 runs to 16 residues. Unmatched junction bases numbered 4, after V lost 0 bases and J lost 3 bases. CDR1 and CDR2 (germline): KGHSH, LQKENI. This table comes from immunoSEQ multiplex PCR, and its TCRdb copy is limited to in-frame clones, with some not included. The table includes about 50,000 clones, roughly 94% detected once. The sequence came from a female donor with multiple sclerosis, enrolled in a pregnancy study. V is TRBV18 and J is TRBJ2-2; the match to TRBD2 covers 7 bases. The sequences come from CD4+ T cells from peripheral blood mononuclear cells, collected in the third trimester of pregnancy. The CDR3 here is CASSPPGRVDTGELFF. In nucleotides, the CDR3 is TGTGCCAGCTCACCACCGGGGAGGGTTGACACCGGGGAGCTGTTTTTT.